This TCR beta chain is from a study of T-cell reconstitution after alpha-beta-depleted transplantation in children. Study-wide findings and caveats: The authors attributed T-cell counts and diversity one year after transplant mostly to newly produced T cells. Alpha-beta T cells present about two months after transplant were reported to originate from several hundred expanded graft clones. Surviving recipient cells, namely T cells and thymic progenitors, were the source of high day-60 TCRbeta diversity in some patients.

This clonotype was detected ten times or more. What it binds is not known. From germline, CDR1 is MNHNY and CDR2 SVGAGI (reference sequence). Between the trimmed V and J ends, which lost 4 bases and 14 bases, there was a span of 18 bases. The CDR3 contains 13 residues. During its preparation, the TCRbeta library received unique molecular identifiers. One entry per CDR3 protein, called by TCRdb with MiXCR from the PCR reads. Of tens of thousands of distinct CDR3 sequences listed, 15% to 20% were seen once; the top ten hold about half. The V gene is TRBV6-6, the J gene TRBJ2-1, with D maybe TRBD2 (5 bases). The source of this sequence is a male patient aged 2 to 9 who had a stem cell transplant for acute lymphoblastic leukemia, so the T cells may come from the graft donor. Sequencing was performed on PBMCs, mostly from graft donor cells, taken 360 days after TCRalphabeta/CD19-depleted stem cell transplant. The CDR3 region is CASSSGRGLIKFF. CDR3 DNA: TGTGCCAGCAGTTCAGGACGGGGATTAATTAAGTTCTTC.